This TCR beta chain was profiled in a study of OX40 agonist ivuxolimab in advanced cancers. CDR1 and CDR2 from the germline V gene are SGHNT and YYREEE (reference sequence). V was trimmed by 5 bases and J by 5 bases, leaving 8 bases between them. The CDR3 runs 11 residues. TCRdb keeps only in-frame clones here, not all; method: immunoSEQ multiplex PCR. The sample carries 45,000 to 65,000 clones, 80% to 90% recorded once. The TCR was taken from an adult with an advanced solid tumor such as melanoma, head and neck, liver or kidney cancer. The chain couples TRBV5-4 to TRBJ2-7; possible D gene TRBD2, 6 bases. The sample was CD4+ or CD8+ T cells sorted from blood, taken in a trial of the OX40 agonist ivuxolimab. Written as DNA, the CDR3 is TGTGCCAGCAGTTGGGGGGACGAGCAGTACTTC. It yields the protein CASSWGDEQYF.